This paragraph reports one TCR beta chain. The data belong to a study of blood T cell repertoires in COVID-19. Overall study context: Samples of COVID-19 (acute and convalescent) were obtained from the United States, Italy and Spain. T cells, B-cell-depleted T cells, or PBMCs supplied cDNA or gDNA.

Authors' methods: Reference gene primer amplification gave estimated nucleated cell counts. Produced via immunoSEQ multiplex PCR; TCRdb's table is partial and in-frame only. Clonal size and the V and J genes are those of that table, whereas D and trimming came from the DNA. The sample has 60,000 to 85,000 clones, about 84% seen once. CDR3 length: 13 residues. With V trimmed by 1 base and J by 6 bases, 2 bases remained unmatched. In germline, CDR1 is SGHTA, CDR2 FQGNSA. Sequencing input: peripheral blood. The source of this sequence is a human donor in a cohort sampled during active COVID-19. The chain links TRBV7-2 to TRBJ2-7, with 8 bases lining up with TRBD2. For the CDR3, the DNA is TGTGCCAGCAGCTTAGTAGCGGGGCTCGAGCAGTACTTC. Translated, it gives CASSLVAGLEQYF. The full variable domain, with the rest looked up from reference TRBV7-2 and TRBJ2-7, is GAGVSQSPSNKVTEKGKDVELRCDPISGHTALYWYRQSLGQGLEFLIYFQGNSAPDKSGLPSDRFSAERTGGSVSTLTIQRTQQEDSAVYLCASSLVAGLEQYFGPGTRLTVT.